This T cell receptor beta chain was sequenced for a study of blood T cell repertoires in COVID-19. V dropped 6 bases and J dropped 0 bases, with 11 bases sitting between them. The CDR3 runs 14 residues. Per germline, CDR1 LNHDA and CDR2 SQIVND (reference sequence). This table comes from immunoSEQ multiplex PCR, and its TCRdb copy is limited to in-frame clones, with some not included. The repertoire holds about 180,000 clones, with roughly 87% as singletons. Sequencing was done on a sample of peripheral blood. The sequence came from a woman between 65 and 79 years old with COVID-19, enrolled during active disease. The chain joins TRBV19 to TRBJ1-1; D unclear. As DNA, the CDR3 is TGTGCCAGTAGACCCGGGTCTTTGAACACTGAAGCTTTCTTT. It encodes CASRPGSLNTEAFF.